This T cell receptor beta chain was profiled in a study of T cell responses to AZD1222 COVID-19 vaccine. This clone was counted once. Its matching antigen is unknown. Method: immunoSEQ multiplex PCR; TCRdb's copy keeps in-frame clones and lacks some. The sample gives 95,000 to 100,000 clones, approximately 86% of which show up once; roughly 1.4% is in the top ten. The CDR3 loop spans 13 amino acids. CDR1 is SQVTM and CDR2 is ANQGSEA in the germline V gene. Trimming took 6 bases from V and 5 from J, leaving 13 bases between them. Study-wide results and limits: Baseline testing showed seropositivity in only a handful of AZD1222 recipients.

The material sequenced was peripheral blood, taken on day 0 of AZD1222 vaccination. The receptor was derived from an adult in good health. The chain recombines TRBV29-1 with TRBJ1-4; D call uncertain. CDR3 sequence reads: CSVTNTRNEKLFF. The CDR3, as DNA: TGCAGCGTGACGAACACCCGGAATGAAAAACTGTTTTTT. Supplemented by reference TRBV29-1 and TRBJ1-4, the full variable domain reads SAVISQKPSRDICQRGTSLTIQCQVDSQVTMMFWYRQQPGQSLTLIATANQGSEATYESGFVIDKFPISRPNLTFSTLTVSNMSPEDSSIYLCSVTNTRNEKLFFGSGTQLSVL.